Below, one TCR beta chain is given with its context. Its antigen remains unknown. These data belong to a study of cytomegalovirus exposure and HLA in healthy donors. For the study at large: Early release data held roughly 90 million unique TCRs from HLA-typed donors. Of the donors genotyped, several hundred in all, around 77% fell in the Caucasian-associated ancestry cluster. Study-level points and caveats: In a later analysis, TCR beta V- and J-gene trimming was associated with a missense DCLRE1C variant. In a later analysis, TCR association rates varied by HLA locus: DRB1 most, HLA-C fewest.

Primers: 60 Vbeta forward and 13 Jbeta reverse. Libraries were prepared by immunoSEQ multiplex PCR; TCRdb keeps only in-frame clonotypes and omits some of them. The table includes 130,000 to 150,000 clones, roughly 78% detected once. Per germline, CDR1 MDHEN and CDR2 SYDVKM. V was shortened by 6 bases and J by 0 bases, with 9 bases between the two germline ends. The CDR3 is made up of 15 amino acids. The source material was PBMCs. The origin of this receptor is a female donor in good health and CMV-seronegative. The chain has TRBV28 and TRBJ1-6, with D perhaps TRBD1 (5 bases). CDR3 protein: CASRGRSSYNSPLHF. For the CDR3, the DNA is TGTGCCAGCAGGGGGCGGAGCTCCTATAATTCACCCCTCCACTTT.